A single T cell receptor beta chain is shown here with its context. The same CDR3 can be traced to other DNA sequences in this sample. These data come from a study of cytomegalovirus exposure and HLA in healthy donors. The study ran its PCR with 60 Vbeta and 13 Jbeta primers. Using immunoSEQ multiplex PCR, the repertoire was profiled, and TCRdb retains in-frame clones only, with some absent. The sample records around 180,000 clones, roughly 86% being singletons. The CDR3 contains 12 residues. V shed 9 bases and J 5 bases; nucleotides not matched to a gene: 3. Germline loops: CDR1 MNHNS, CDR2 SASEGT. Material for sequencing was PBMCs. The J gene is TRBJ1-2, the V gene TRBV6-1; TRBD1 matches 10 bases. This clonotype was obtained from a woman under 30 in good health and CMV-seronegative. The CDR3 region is CASSDRGYGYTF. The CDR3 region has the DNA TGTGCCAGTTCGGACAGGGGGTATGGCTACACCTTC.